Included here is one TCR beta chain sequence, with context. No cognate antigen has been identified for it. There are no base qualities to consult, and no much larger clone falls within one base. This sample was taken from a study of T-cell reconstitution after alpha-beta-depleted transplantation in children (dated by TCRdb to the mid-2010s). Notes on the research overall: Using TCR repertoire profiling, the study quantitatively followed how T-cell immune reconstitution unfolded in children after TCRalphabeta/CD19-depleted allogeneic hematopoietic cell transplantation. Overall study results and their limits: The high TCRbeta diversity at day 60 in some patients was ascribed to recipient T cells and intrathymic progenitors that had survived conditioning. The apparently early recovery of alphabetaT-cell counts about two months after transplant reportedly depended on only several hundred rapidly expanded clones that came from non-depleted graft cells. Hyperexpanded clone frequencies declined over subsequent months; after one year, T-cell counts and TCRbeta diversity were mostly attributed to newly produced T cells.

What the treatment or condition label conveys for this sample: allogeneic hematopoietic cell transplantation with graft depleted of TCRalphabeta T cells and CD19 B cells. TCRalphabeta/CD19-depleted allogeneic hematopoietic cell grafts were given to the transplant recipients, all of whom were children. Counted from cysteine to phenylalanine, this CDR3 has 15 amino acids. Left in the record is the CDR3 DNA by itself, 45 bases read in frame from the first base. Trimming costs V 4 bases and J 3 bases, and their ends lie 14 bases apart. For CDR1 and CDR2, the germline V gene (reference sequence) lists LNHDA and SQIVND. The library was produced with PCR. These reads were obtained on an Illumina HiSeq 2500. TCR library preparation used molecular barcoding, with unique molecular identifiers applied to normalize quantification of the TCRbeta repertoire. Using fastp trimming at Q25 and MiXCR clonotype assembly, TCRdb reanalyzed the public sequencing data and kept in-frame beta chains. Every CDR3 protein is listed once, alongside the most common genes and DNA of its rows. The sample has about 300,000 distinct CDR3 sequences on record, approximately 7.3% of them singletons. Clones ranked in the top ten supply 8.5% to 9.5% of the sample.

The receptor was derived from a female patient aged 2-15 years who had a stem cell transplant for Fanconi anemia, so the T cells may come from the graft donor. The input for sequencing was peripheral blood, taken 360 days after TCRalphabeta/CD19-depleted stem cell transplant. The chain uses TRBV19 and TRBJ2-3; the D gene is perhaps TRBD1, on 7 matching bases. The nucleotide sequence is given as TGTGCCAGTAGTAAGCGCAGGGGGGTAACAGATACGCAGTATTTT. Its product reads: CASSKRRGVTDTQYF.